The subject of this entry is one T cell receptor beta chain. These data originate in a study of tumor-infiltrating lymphocytes in primary liver carcinoma. Trimming took 2 bases from V and 11 from J, leaving 19 bases between them. The CDR3 is 15 amino acids. CDR1 and CDR2 (germline): MNHNY, SVGAGI (reference sequence). The authors took blood RNA from unsorted whole blood and also extracted germline DNA. Constant-region priming of roughly 500 ng total RNA yielded TCR beta cDNA. Libraries for TCR beta were built through three nested multiplex PCR rounds, which together made up a slightly modified ARM-PCR procedure. With TRBV1-TRBV30 forward primers and a C-beta reverse primer, the first two PCR rounds were run for around 10 cycles each. Using its own MiXCR run on the multiplex PCR reads, TCRdb lists one record per CDR3 protein. Of approximately 320,000 distinct CDR3 sequences in the sample, around 50% were seen once.

This TCR was recovered from a woman aged 25 to 39 with primary liver carcinoma and hepatitis B virus infection. Sequenced sample: peripheral blood. V is TRBV6-6 and J is TRBJ1-5, with D uncertain. CDR3 bases: TGTGCCAGCAGTTACAGGCAAGGCGGCGGGGAGGCCCAGCATTTT. This codes for CASSYRQGGGEAQHF.